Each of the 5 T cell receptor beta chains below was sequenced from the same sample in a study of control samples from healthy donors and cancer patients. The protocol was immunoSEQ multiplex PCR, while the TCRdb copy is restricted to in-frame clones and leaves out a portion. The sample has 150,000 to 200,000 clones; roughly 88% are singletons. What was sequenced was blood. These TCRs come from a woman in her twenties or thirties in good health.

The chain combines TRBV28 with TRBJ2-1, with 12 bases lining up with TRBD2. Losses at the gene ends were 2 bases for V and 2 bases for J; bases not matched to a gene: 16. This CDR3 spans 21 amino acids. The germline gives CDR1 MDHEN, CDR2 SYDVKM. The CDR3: CASSLVSSGRVGNGPYNEQFF. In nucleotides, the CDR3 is TGTGCCAGCAGTTTAGTTTCTAGCGGGAGGGTAGGAAACGGGCCCTACAATGAGCAGTTCTTC.

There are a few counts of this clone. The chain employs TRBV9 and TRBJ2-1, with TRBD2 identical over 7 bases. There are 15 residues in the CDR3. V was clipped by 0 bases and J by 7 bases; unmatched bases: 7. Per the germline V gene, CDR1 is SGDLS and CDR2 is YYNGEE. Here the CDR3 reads CASSVAPGGGNEQFF. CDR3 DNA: TGTGCCAGCAGCGTAGCCCCGGGAGGAGGGAATGAGCAGTTCTTC.

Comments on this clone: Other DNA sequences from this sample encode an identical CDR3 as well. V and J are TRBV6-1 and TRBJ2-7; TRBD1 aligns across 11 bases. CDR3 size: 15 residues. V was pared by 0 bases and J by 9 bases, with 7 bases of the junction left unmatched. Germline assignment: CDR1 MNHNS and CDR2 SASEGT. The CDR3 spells CASSEARGQGVRQYF. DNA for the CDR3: TGTGCCAGCAGTGAAGCAAGGGGACAGGGGGTTAGGCAGTACTTC.

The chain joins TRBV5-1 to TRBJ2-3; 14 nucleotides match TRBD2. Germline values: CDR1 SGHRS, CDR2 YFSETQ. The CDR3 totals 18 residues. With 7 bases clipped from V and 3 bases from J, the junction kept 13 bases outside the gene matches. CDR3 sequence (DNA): TGCGCCAGCTCTATTCCGGGGACTAGCGGGGGTGTGACAGATACGCAGTATTTT. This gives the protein CASSIPGTSGGVTDTQYF.

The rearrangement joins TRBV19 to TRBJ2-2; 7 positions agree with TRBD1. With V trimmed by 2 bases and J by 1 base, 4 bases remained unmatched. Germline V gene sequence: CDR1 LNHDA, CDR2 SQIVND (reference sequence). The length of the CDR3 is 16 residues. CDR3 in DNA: TGTGCCAGTAGTATACGACAGGGCCAGAACACCGGGGAGCTGTTTTTT. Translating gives CASSIRQGQNTGELFF.